These 3 T cell receptor beta chains were all obtained from the same sample, sequenced in a study of cytomegalovirus exposure and HLA in healthy donors (TCRdb year 2017). The receptor library was made with the immunoSEQ multiplex PCR assay. For the multiplex PCR, a mixture combining 60 forward primers for TCR Vbeta segments and 13 reverse primers for TCR Jbeta segments was used. As stored in TCRdb, this immuneACCESS dataset retains in-frame rearrangements with V and J assigned. A fraction of the clones does not appear; measured against another copy, unresolved V genes explain less than half of the discrepancy, and the remainder lacks a known reason. The sample table lists over 100,000 clones, less than 70% of them with a count of one. The ten largest clones capture roughly 2.2% of the sample. Material for sequencing was PBMCs. The source of these receptors is a woman aged 30 to 39 in good health and CMV-seronegative.

This clone was counted only a few times. This chain links TRBV5-6 with TRBJ2-7; possible D gene TRBD1, 5 bases. V gave up 2 bases and J gave up 1 base, with 16 bases separating them. The CDR3 contains 16 residues. CDR1 and CDR2 from the germline V gene are SGHDT and YYEEEE. The CDR3 DNA sequence: TGTGCCAGCAGCTTAACAGGTTCCCGTACATCCTACGAGCAGTACTTC. This gives the protein CASSLTGSRTSYEQYF.

This clone was counted only a few times. The chain is built from TRBV6-6 and TRBJ2-1; TRBD2 aligns across 8 bases. With V trimmed by 11 bases and J by 5 bases, 8 bases remained unmatched. The CDR3 has 13 amino acids. CDR1 MNHNY and CDR2 SVGAGI come from the germline V gene (reference sequence). CDR3: CASAGRVDNEQFF. The CDR3 DNA is TGTGCCTCCGCCGGGAGGGTCGACAATGAGCAGTTCTTC.

The chain joins TRBV2 to TRBJ2-7; maybe TRBD2 (5 bases). The V and J ends lost 6 bases and 3 bases respectively, with 15 bases between them. The CDR3 spans 14 residues. Germline V gene lookup returns CDR1 SNHLY and CDR2 FYNNEI. In DNA form, the CDR3 reads TGTGCCAGCAGAGAACCGACGGGGAACTACGAGCAGTACTTC. Its protein product is CASREPTGNYEQYF.